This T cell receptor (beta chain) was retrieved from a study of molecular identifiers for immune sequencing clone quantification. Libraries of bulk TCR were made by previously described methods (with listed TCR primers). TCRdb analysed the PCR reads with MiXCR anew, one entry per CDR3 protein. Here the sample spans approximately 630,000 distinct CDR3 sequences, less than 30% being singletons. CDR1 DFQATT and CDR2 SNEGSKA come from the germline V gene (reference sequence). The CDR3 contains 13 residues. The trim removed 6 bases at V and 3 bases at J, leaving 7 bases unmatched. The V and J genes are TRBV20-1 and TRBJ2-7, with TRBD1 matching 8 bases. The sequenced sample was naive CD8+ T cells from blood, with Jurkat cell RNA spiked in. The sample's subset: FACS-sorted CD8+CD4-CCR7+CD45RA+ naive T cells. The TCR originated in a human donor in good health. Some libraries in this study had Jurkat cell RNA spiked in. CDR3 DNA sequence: TGCAGTGCCGGAGGACAGGGAGTCTACGAGCAGTACTTC. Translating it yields CSAGGQGVYEQYF.